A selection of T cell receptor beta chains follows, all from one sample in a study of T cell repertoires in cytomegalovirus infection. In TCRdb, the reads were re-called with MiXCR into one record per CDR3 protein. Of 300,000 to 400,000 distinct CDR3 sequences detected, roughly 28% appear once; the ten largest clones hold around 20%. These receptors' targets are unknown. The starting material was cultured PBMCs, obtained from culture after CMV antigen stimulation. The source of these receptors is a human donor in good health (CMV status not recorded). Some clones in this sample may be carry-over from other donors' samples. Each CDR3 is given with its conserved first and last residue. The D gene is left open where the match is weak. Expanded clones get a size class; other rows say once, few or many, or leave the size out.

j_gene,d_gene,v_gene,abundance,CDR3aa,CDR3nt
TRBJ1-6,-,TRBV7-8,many,CASSHPGTNSPLHF,TGTGCCAGCAGCCATCCGGGAACTAATTCACCCCTCCACTTT
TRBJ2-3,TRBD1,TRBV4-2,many,CASSQDRAGTGSITQYF,TGTGCCAGCAGCCAAGATAGGGCCGGGACAGGATCAATTACGCAGTATTTT
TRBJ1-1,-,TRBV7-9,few,CASSWRERRGAVDTEAFF,TGTGCCAGCAGCTGGAGGGAGCGAAGGGGGGCAGTCGACACTGAAGCTTTCTTT
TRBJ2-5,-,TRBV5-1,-,CASSLEGTTLVETQYF,TGCGCCAGCAGCTTGGAAGGAACGACTTTGGTTGAGACCCAGTACTTC
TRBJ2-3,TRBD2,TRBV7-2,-,CASASSSGRAGDTQYF,TGTGCCAGCGCTTCTTCTAGCGGGAGGGCCGGAGATACGCAGTATTTT
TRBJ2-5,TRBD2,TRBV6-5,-,CASSYGTSGGQETQYF,TGTGCCAGCAGTTACGGAACTAGCGGGGGCCAAGAGACCCAGTACTTC
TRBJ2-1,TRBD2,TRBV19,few,CASSISGAGPYNEQFF,TGTGCCAGTAGTATCTCCGGAGCGGGACCGTACAATGAGCAGTTCTTC
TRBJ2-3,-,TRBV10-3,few,CAIRKEGPTDTQYF,TGTGCCATCAGAAAGGAGGGCCCCACAGATACGCAGTATTTT
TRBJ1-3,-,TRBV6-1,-,CASSEAQGTAGNTIYF,TGTGCCAGCAGTGAAGCCCAAGGGACGGCTGGAAACACCATATATTTT
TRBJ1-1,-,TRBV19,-,CASSNRDPFGAFF,TGTGCCAGTAGTAACCGGGACCCCTTTGGAGCTTTCTTT
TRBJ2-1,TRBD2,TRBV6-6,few,CASSYSSPASGRALYEQFF,TGTGCCAGCAGTTACTCCTCCCCCGCTAGCGGGAGGGCCCTATATGAGCAGTTCTTC
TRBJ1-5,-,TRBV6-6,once,CASSYSMSNQPQHF,TGTGCCAGCAGTTACTCGATGAGCAATCAGCCCCAGCATTTT
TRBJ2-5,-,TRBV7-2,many,CASRGQETQYF,TGTGCCAGCCGGGGTCAAGAGACCCAGTACTTC
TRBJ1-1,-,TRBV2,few,CASSEVTEAFF,TGTGCCAGCAGTGAAGTGACTGAAGCTTTCTTT
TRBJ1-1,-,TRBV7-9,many,CASSRPPNTEAFF,TGTGCCAGCAGCCGCCCGCCGAACACTGAAGCTTTCTTT
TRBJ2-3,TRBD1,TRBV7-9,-,CASNPGQGLGTQYF,TGTGCCAGCAACCCAGGACAGGGCTTAGGTACGCAGTATTTT
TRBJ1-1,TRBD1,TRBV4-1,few,CASSQARGRNTEAFF,TGCGCCAGCAGCCAAGCCAGGGGGAGGAACACTGAAGCTTTCTTT
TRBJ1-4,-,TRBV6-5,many,CASKGLRERGEKLFF,TGTGCCAGCAAAGGCCTTCGGGAAAGAGGGGAAAAACTGTTTTTT
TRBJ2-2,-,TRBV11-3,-,CASSRGTTGELFF,TGTGCCAGCAGCCGGGGGACGACCGGGGAGCTGTTTTTT
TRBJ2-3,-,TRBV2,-,CASREGVTDTQYF,TGTGCCAGCAGAGAAGGGGTCACAGATACGCAGTATTTT
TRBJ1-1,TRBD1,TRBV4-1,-,CASSQRQGRAEAFF,TGCGCCAGCAGCCAACGACAGGGTAGGGCTGAAGCTTTCTTT
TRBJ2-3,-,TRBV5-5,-,CASSYFADTQYF,TGTGCCAGCAGCTACTTCGCAGATACGCAGTATTTT
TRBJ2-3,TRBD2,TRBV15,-,CATSRLSGEDTQYF,TGTGCCACCAGCAGGCTTAGCGGGGAAGATACGCAGTATTTT
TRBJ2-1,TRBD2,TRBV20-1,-,CSAPGLADNEQFF,TGCAGTGCTCCGGGACTAGCAGACAATGAGCAGTTCTTC
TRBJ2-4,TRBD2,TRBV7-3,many,CASSSTHGGGSRDIQYF,TGTGCCAGCAGCTCGACACACGGGGGAGGGTCCAGGGACATTCAGTACTTC
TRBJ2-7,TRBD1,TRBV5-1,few,CASSPRDRGVYEQYF,TGCGCCAGCAGCCCCCGGGACAGGGGTGTCTACGAGCAGTACTTC
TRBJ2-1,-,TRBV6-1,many,CASSESGASYNEQFF,TGTGCCAGCAGTGAAAGCGGAGCTTCCTACAATGAGCAGTTCTTC
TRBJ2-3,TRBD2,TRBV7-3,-,CASSASGGLAASTDTQYF,TGTGCCAGCAGCGCCTCCGGGGGGTTAGCGGCTAGCACAGATACGCAGTATTTT
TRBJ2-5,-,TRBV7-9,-,CASSQGGVIQETQYF,TGTGCCAGCAGTCAGGGTGGGGTCATCCAAGAGACCCAGTACTTC
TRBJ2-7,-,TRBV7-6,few,CASSSGRGDSPYEQYF,TGTGCCAGCAGCTCCGGTAGGGGGGATTCCCCCTACGAGCAGTACTTC
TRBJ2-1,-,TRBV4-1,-,CASSQDLAPPYNEQFF,TGCGCCAGCAGCCAAGATTTGGCTCCCCCGTACAATGAGCAGTTCTTC
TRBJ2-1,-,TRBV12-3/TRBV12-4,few,CASTPGSAYNEQFF,TGTGCCAGCACCCCTGGAAGCGCCTACAATGAGCAGTTCTTC
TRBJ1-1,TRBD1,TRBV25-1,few,CASKPQGGLRNTEAFF,TGTGCCAGCAAACCCCAAGGGGGCTTGAGGAACACTGAAGCTTTCTTT
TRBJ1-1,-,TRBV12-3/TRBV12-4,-,CASTWGRTNTEAFF,TGTGCCAGCACCTGGGGGCGGACGAACACTGAAGCTTTCTTT
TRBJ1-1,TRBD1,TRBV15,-,CATSRDLGQGLPNTEAFF,TGTGCCACCAGCAGAGATCTCGGACAGGGACTACCGAACACTGAAGCTTTCTTT
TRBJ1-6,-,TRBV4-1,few,CASSQDTGADSPLHF,TGCGCCAGCAGCCAAGATACGGGTGCGGATTCACCCCTCCACTTT
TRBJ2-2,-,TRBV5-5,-,CASSLVPGTGELFF,TGTGCCAGCAGCTTGGTGCCCGGCACCGGGGAGCTGTTTTTT
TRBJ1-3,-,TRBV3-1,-,CASSQESTGNTIYF,TGTGCCAGCAGCCAAGAATCGACTGGAAACACCATATATTTT
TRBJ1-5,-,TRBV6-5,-,CASSYSYGTNQPQHF,TGTGCCAGCAGTTACTCGTACGGTACCAATCAGCCCCAGCATTTT
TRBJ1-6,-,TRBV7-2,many,CASSLDGGKNSPLHF,TGTGCCAGCAGCTTAGATGGGGGGAAAAATTCACCCCTCCACTTT
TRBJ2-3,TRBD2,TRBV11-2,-,CASSLGGRTSGKRYF,TGTGCCAGCAGCTTAGGAGGGAGGACTAGCGGGAAAAGGTATTTT
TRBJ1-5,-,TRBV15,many,CATSRGVGFNQPQHF,TGTGCCACCAGCAGAGGGGTGGGGTTCAATCAGCCCCAGCATTTT
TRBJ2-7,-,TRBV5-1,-,CASSGGLAEQYF,TGCGCCAGCAGCGGGGGGCTCGCGGAGCAGTACTTC
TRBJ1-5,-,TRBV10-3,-,CAISSGRGNQPQHF,TGTGCCATCAGCTCGGGCCGGGGAAATCAGCCCCAGCATTTT
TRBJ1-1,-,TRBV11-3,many,CASSLTGFTEAFF,TGTGCCAGCAGCTTAACAGGGTTCACTGAAGCTTTCTTT
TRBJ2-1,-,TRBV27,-,CASSLVGAYNEQFF,TGTGCCAGCAGTTTGGTAGGGGCCTACAATGAGCAGTTCTTC
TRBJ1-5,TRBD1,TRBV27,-,CASSLLTGTGSNQPQHF,TGTGCCAGCAGTCTCCTTACAGGGACAGGGAGCAATCAGCCCCAGCATTTT
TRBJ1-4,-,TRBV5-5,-,CASSFMATNEKLFF,TGTGCCAGCAGCTTTATGGCAACTAATGAAAAACTGTTTTTT
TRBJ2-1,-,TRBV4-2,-,CASSQGGGRFF,TGTGCCAGCAGCCAAGGGGGAGGTCGGTTCTTC
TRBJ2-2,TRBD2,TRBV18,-,CASSPQAGTSGRNTGELFF,TGTGCCAGCTCACCGCAGGCCGGGACTAGCGGGAGAAACACCGGGGAGCTGTTTTTT
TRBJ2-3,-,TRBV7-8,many,CASSSGRSRTDTQYF,TGTGCCAGCAGCTCAGGGCGGAGCCGCACAGATACGCAGTATTTT
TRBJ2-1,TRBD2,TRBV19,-,CASSISSSGSSYNEQFF,TGTGCCAGTAGTATCTCCTCTAGCGGGAGCTCCTACAATGAGCAGTTCTTC
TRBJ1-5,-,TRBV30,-,CAWSRDSNQPQHF,TGTGCCTGGAGCCGAGATAGCAATCAGCCCCAGCATTTT